The TCR beta chain under discussion was sequenced for a study of blood T cell repertoires in COVID-19. Study context: Sites across the United States, Italy and Spain contributed samples from acute and convalescent COVID-19.

The CDR3 totals 16 residues. The germline gives CDR1 SGHTA, CDR2 FQGTGA. V lost 5 bases, J lost 1 base, and 17 bases lay in between. As handled by the study authors: From reference gene primer amplification, estimates of nucleated cell counts were derived. The assay was immunoSEQ multiplex PCR, and TCRdb's table has in-frame clones only and misses some. That table is the source of V, J and clone size, and D and trimming were worked out from the DNA. The sample records hundreds of thousands of clones, almost 90% being singletons. This clonotype was sampled from a woman aged 50 to 65 with acute COVID-19. The chain links TRBV7-3 to TRBJ2-5; D is perhaps TRBD2 (6 bases). The specimen was PBMCs or T cells enriched from blood (not recorded which). This CDR3 reads CASSPHGSSGQETQYF. CDR3 bases: TGTGCCAGCAGCCCCCACGGGAGTAGCGGCCAAGAGACCCAGTACTTC. Together with reference TRBV7-3 and TRBJ2-5, the CDR3 gives the full variable domain: GAGVSQTPSNKVTEKGKYVELRCDPISGHTALYWYRQSLGQGPEFLIYFQGTGAADDSGLPNDRFFAVRPEGSVSTLKIQRTERGDSAVYLCASSPHGSSGQETQYFGPGTRLLVL.